This is a list of T cell receptor beta chains from one sample in a study of human T cells and chemical hapten exposure. TCRdb reanalysed the RACE reads using MiXCR and keeps one entry per CDR3 protein. The sample holds a few hundred thousand distinct CDR3 sequences, just under 6.5% seen once. Specimen: whole blood, collected in connection with sensitization to the hapten diphenylcyclopropenone (DPC). The source of these receptors is a woman aged 18 to 35 with alopecia areata. Some clones in this sample may be carry-over from other donors' samples. Each CDR3 is given without its conserved first and last residue.

V gene	CDR3 protein
TRBV6-5	ASRGRNTGELF
TRBV5-4	ASSSQDAEAF
TRBV7-2	ASSTTYRLLNYGYT
TRBV18	ASSPREGGGELF
TRBV6-2/TRBV6-3	ASSYHEGGTPYQPQH
TRBV2	ASSGGQGNGYT
TRBV15	ATTPDRDRGPTEAF
TRBV7-9	ASSSRGTNSPLH
TRBV5-1	ASSLAVTGAANTEAF
TRBV29-1	SVAVDRVRGEKLF
TRBV18	ASSDGQGGGYT
TRBV7-9	ASSLDGGRSYEQY
TRBV13	ASSLPDRSNTGELF
TRBV7-9	ASSVAATDTQY
TRBV6-5	ASSYSDRTGGYT
TRBV12-3/TRBV12-4	ASTWTSGYNEQF
TRBV3-1	ASSQERDSRRTNEKLF
TRBV4-2	ASSQDPTGGYEQY
TRBV9	ASSVEGFGYNEQF
TRBV9	ASSGSGDPSEQY
TRBV4-2	ASSPQGTIAKNIQY
TRBV6-1	ASSEDERGVYSSIFDTQY
TRBV7-9	ASSFPTVTNYGYT
TRBV20-1	SAWGNTEAF
TRBV5-6	ASSPRQGAREQY
TRBV2	ASSDGTANTEAF
TRBV7-9	ASRSKGGGYGYT
TRBV20-1	SARDLNQRGNTQY
TRBV12-3/TRBV12-4	ASSPDRGTEAF
TRBV29-1	SVELRGPRTDTQY
TRBV12-3/TRBV12-4	ASSFHGQGPNYGYT
TRBV7-3	ASSPGGGGYGYT
TRBV29-1	SVVQGAGNEQF
TRBV29-1	SGQDGPTEAF
TRBV18	ASSPQQDEKLF
TRBV7-9	ASSLGQGLRF
TRBV5-1	ASSLAGSSGGRTDTQY
TRBV2	ASSVRQSIADTQY
TRBV15	ATSRVDRDDTQY
TRBV6-6	ASSYQGQQDTQY
TRBV29-1	SVTDSSSYNEQF
TRBV29-1	SVGADTQY
TRBV9	ASSGWDRGSEQY
TRBV7-2	ASSAETDTQY
TRBV5-1	ASSLEGRANQPQH
TRBV6-1	ASTIELNTEAF
TRBV20-1	SAKLGPPFSPLH
TRBV12-3/TRBV12-4	ASSYLAGVTEAF
TRBV7-2	ASSLVRGTRNEQF
TRBV20-1	SARAREVSSYNSPLH
TRBV20-1	SARAVGSNQPQH
TRBV6-5	ASSYANTEAF
TRBV6-2/TRBV6-3	ASTPDRTPGGEKLF